This T cell receptor beta chain was identified during a study of blood T cell repertoires in COVID-19. About the study: Italy, Spain and the United States were the sources of the convalescent and acute COVID-19 samples. In each case, the material was cDNA or gDNA derived from T cells, B-cell-depleted T cells, or PBMCs.

Per the study methods: Amplification of reference gene primers provided the estimated nucleated cell counts. Assay: immunoSEQ multiplex PCR; the TCRdb copy retains only in-frame clones and omits some. The V and J calls and clone size are taken from that table; D and trimming were inferred from the DNA. The sample has 100,000 to 150,000 clones; 80% to 90% are singletons. Germline assignment: CDR1 SGDLS and CDR2 YYNGEE. This CDR3 contains 13 residues. The V segment lost 2 bases and the J segment 13 bases; nucleotides outside the gene matches: 7. This clone came up once. V usage is TRBV9 and J usage is TRBJ2-1; 9 positions agree with TRBD1. The sequence came from a woman between 65 and 79 years old with acute or convalescent COVID-19. Material for sequencing was peripheral blood. The DNA for the CDR3 is TGTGCCAGCAGCGTTAATCCGGGACAGGGACAGTTCTTC. Protein: CASSVNPGQGQFF.